One sample yielded the 26 T cell receptor beta chains listed below, sequenced in a study of T cell responses to AZD1222 COVID-19 vaccine (dated by TCRdb to the early 2020s). The library was built by means of the immunoSEQ multiplex PCR assay. TCRdb provides this immuneACCESS table in a form limited to in-frame rearrangements. Some clones are lacking; in checked studies, under half of them reflect an unresolved V gene, and why the rest are absent is not known. Present in this sample are about 84,000 clones, 70% to 90% of which were seen just once. The ten largest account for roughly 12% of the sample. The time point label, read with the paper, signifies: about 28 days (+/-7) after the second vaccine dose. Source: peripheral blood, taken 28 days after the second AZD1222 dose. These TCRs come from an adult who received the AZD1222 COVID-19 vaccine.

The V call is TRBV7-3, the J call TRBJ1-1, with D hard to call. V lost 5 bases to trimming and J lost 1 base, with 11 bases between them. Per the germline V gene, CDR1 is SGHTA and CDR2 is FQGTGA. The CDR3 contains 14 residues. DNA of the CDR3: TGTGCCAGCAGCGACCGTCCTGGGAACACTGAAGCTTTCTTT. Residues: CASSDRPGNTEAFF.

The CDR3 DNA reads as TGTGCCACCAGTGATCCCGTCCGGCAGGGTGATAGCTCCTACAATGAGCAGTTCTTC. The encoded protein is CATSDPVRQGDSSYNEQFF. The chain uses TRBV24-1 and TRBJ2-1; tentative D call: TRBD1 (5 bases). V lost 3 bases to trimming and J lost 0 bases, with 20 bases between them. From germline, CDR1 is KGHDR and CDR2 SFDVKD. The CDR3 runs 19 residues.

This chain connects TRBV6-4 to TRBJ2-3; tentative D call: TRBD2 (5 bases). The CDR3 sequence is 15 residues long. V lost 0 bases, J lost 2 bases, and 9 bases lay in between. Germline lookup yields CDR1 MRHNA and CDR2 SNTAGT. In nucleotides, the CDR3 is TGTGCCAGCAGTGACTCTAAGCTAGCCACAGATACGCAGTATTTT. Translation: CASSDSKLATDTQYF.

This rearrangement joins TRBV4-2 to TRBJ2-4; D not certain. V was cut by 0 bases and J by 0 bases, with 3 bases left in between. There are 14 residues in the CDR3. Looked up from germline, CDR1 is LGHNA and CDR2 is YNFKEQ. CDR3 region: CASSQEAAKNIQYF. In DNA form, the CDR3 reads TGTGCCAGCAGCCAAGAGGCAGCCAAAAACATTCAGTACTTC.

This chain connects TRBV10-2 to TRBJ2-1; TRBD2 aligns across 7 bases. Germline V gene sequence: CDR1 WSHSY, CDR2 SAAADI. V was clipped by 6 bases and J by 3 bases; unmatched bases: 8. This CDR3 contains 15 residues. The CDR3 nucleotides are TGCGCCAGCAGGGGAACTAGCGTTTACTACAATGAGCAGTTCTTC. It specifies CASRGTSVYYNEQFF.

The chain couples TRBV6-1 to TRBJ2-3, with unresolved D. Germline V gene lookup returns CDR1 MNHNS and CDR2 SASEGT. The CDR3 runs to 15 residues. V gave up 2 bases and J gave up 6 bases, with 15 bases separating them. For the CDR3, the DNA is TGTGCCAGCAGTGAATCCTTCGTCTTCGGCGATACGCAGTATTTT. It translates to CASSESFVFGDTQYF.

The V gene is TRBV19, the J gene TRBJ2-1; TRBD2 agrees at 11 bases. Germline assignment: CDR1 LNHDA and CDR2 SQIVND (reference sequence). V lost 4 bases to trimming and J lost 2 bases; unmatched junction nucleotides: 1. The CDR3 is 15 residues long. The CDR3 region is CASSSSGRAYNEQFF. In DNA, the CDR3 is TGTGCCAGTAGTAGTAGCGGGAGGGCCTACAATGAGCAGTTCTTC.

This chain links TRBV11-2 with TRBJ2-7; the match to TRBD1 covers 8 bases. The germline V gene encodes CDR1 SGHAT and CDR2 FQNNGV. The CDR3 is made up of 16 amino acids. The V gene end was trimmed by 7 bases and the J gene end by 1 base; junction bases not matched to a gene: 12. The CDR3 loop reads CASIKDRDRISYEQYF. For the CDR3, the DNA is TGTGCCAGCATCAAAGACCGGGACAGGATTTCCTACGAGCAGTACTTC. Based on the CDR3 plus reference TRBV11-2 and TRBJ2-7, the full variable domain is EAGVAQSPRYKIIEKRQSVAFWCNPISGHATLYWYQQILGQGPKLLIQFQNNGVVDDSQLPKDRFSAERLKGVDSTLKIQPAKLEDSAVYLCASIKDRDRISYEQYFGPGTRLTVT.

The rearrangement joins TRBV5-1 to TRBJ1-5; D call uncertain. Germline assignment: CDR1 SGHRS and CDR2 YFSETQ. The CDR3 contains 14 residues. V lost 0 bases to trimming and J lost 2 bases, with 6 bases between them. CDR3 residues: CASSLGGRNQPQHF. CDR3 DNA: TGCGCCAGCAGCTTGGGCGGACGCAATCAGCCCCAGCATTTT.

This chain uses TRBV29-1 with TRBJ1-1; D not resolved. V lost 4 bases and J 7 bases, leaving 10 bases between the germline ends. CDR1 is SQVTM, CDR2 ANQGSEA, per germline. The CDR3 covers 11 residues. The chain's CDR3 is CSVVGGIEAFF. CDR3 bases: TGCAGCGTTGTTGGTGGCATTGAAGCTTTCTTT.

This clone was detected ten times or more. The chain has TRBV7-2 and TRBJ1-6; tentatively, D is TRBD1 (6 bases). The germline CDR1 and CDR2 sequences are SGHTA and FQGNSA. The CDR3 runs to 12 residues. Trimming cost V 6 bases and J 15 bases, with 15 bases left between them. The CDR3 is CASRPAGGDLHF. The CDR3 DNA reads TGTGCCAGCAGACCGGCCGGGGGCGACCTCCACTTT. The full variable domain, in which reference TRBV7-2 and TRBJ1-6 provide the parts outside the CDR3, is GAGVSQSPSNKVTEKGKDVELRCDPISGHTALYWYRQSLGQGLEFLIYFQGNSAPDKSGLPSDRFSAERTGGSVSTLTIQRTQQEDSAVYLCASRPAGGDLHFGNGTRLTVT.

As for this clone: A read error may produce the germline difference seen at one junction end. The V call is TRBV29-1, the J call TRBJ2-3, with 8 bases lining up with TRBD1. Germline values: CDR1 SQVTM, CDR2 ANQGSEA. The CDR3 has 14 amino acids. The CDR3 DNA reads TGCAGCGTTGCCCGACAGGGGCCCACATATACGCAGTATTTT. Its translation: CSVARQGPTYTQYF.

The chain uses TRBV9 and TRBJ1-2, with unresolved D. The CDR3 is 15 residues long. Trimming took 0 bases from V and 2 from J, leaving 11 bases between them. Germline CDR1 is SGDLS and CDR2 is YYNGEE. The CDR3 coding sequence is TGTGCCAGCAGCGTAGGGGCAGTCCCGAACTATGGCTACACCTTC. It specifies CASSVGAVPNYGYTF.

The chain has TRBV7-2 and TRBJ1-2; D unclear. The length of the CDR3 is 13 residues. Germline V gene data show CDR1 as SGHTA and CDR2 as FQGNSA. Trimming removed 11 bases at V and 8 bases at J, with 21 bases between. CDR3 residues: CALKGVASGGYTF. The CDR3, as DNA: TGTGCCCTGAAGGGAGTGGCATCCGGCGGCTACACCTTC.

This sequence joins TRBV19 and TRBJ1-2, with TRBD1 as a possible D gene (5 bases). The germline V gene has CDR1 LNHDA and CDR2 SQIVND (reference sequence). The V and J ends lost 8 bases and 4 bases respectively, with 14 bases between them. This CDR3 contains 13 residues. The CDR3 protein is CASGGKPSYGYTF. CDR3 DNA: TGTGCCAGTGGGGGGAAGCCCTCCTATGGCTACACCTTC.

V and J are TRBV27 and TRBJ1-1; D unclear. V lost 3 bases and J 6 bases, leaving 14 bases between the germline ends. The CDR3 runs 14 residues. Germline lookup yields CDR1 MNHEY and CDR2 SMNVEV (reference sequence). Written as DNA, the CDR3 is TGTGCCAGCAGTTTCTATGGTAAGGGCCCTGAAGCTTTCTTT. This gives the protein CASSFYGKGPEAFF.

This chain uses TRBV2 with TRBJ1-5; D might be TRBD1 (5 bases). Trimming left V 6 bases short and J 6 bases short, with 6 bases between. Germline CDR1 reads SNHLY; CDR2 reads FYNNEI. CDR3 length equals 11 residues. The DNA for the CDR3 is TGTGCCAGCAGCCAGGGTCAGCCCCAGCATTTT. As protein: CASSQGQPQHF.

The V call is TRBV28, the J call TRBJ1-5, with D perhaps TRBD1 (5 bases). The germline V and J ends were trimmed by 4 bases and 2 bases, with 12 bases remaining between them. This CDR3 is built from 15 residues. Germline assignment: CDR1 MDHEN and CDR2 SYDVKM. This CDR3 is CASSSTAGGNQPQHF. CDR3 sequence (DNA): TGTGCCAGCAGTTCGACAGCGGGTGGCAATCAGCCCCAGCATTTT.

The CDR3 region has the DNA TGTGCCAGCTCACCACAGCGGGGGCGGTACGAGCAGTACGTC. Its translation is CASSPQRGRYEQYV. The chain uses TRBV18 and TRBJ2-7; 8 bases agree with TRBD2. Germline trimming cut 1 base from V and 4 bases from J; bases unmatched to any gene: 3. This CDR3 is built from 14 residues. Germline CDR1 and CDR2: KGHSH and LQKENI.

The genes are TRBV14 and TRBJ2-3, with TRBD2 matching over 7 bases. The germline V gene has CDR1 SGHDN and CDR2 FVKESK. This CDR3 comprises 15 residues. V was clipped by 3 bases and J by 6 bases; unmatched bases: 9. The DNA for the CDR3 is TGTGCCAGCAGCCATCTTGGACTAGGCAGGGATACGCAGTATTTT. It encodes CASSHLGLGRDTQYF.

The chain recombines TRBV6-6 with TRBJ2-2; 12 positions match TRBD2. CDR1 is MNHNY and CDR2 is SVGAGI in the germline V gene (reference sequence). V was clipped by 6 bases and J by 3 bases; unmatched bases: 8. This CDR3 is built from 17 residues. For the CDR3, the DNA is TGTGCCAGCAGGCGAGGGACTAGCGGGCTTGACACCGGGGAGCTGTTTTTT. Amino acids: CASRRGTSGLDTGELFF.

This sequence joins TRBV19 and TRBJ2-3; 12 bases match TRBD2. Trimming cost V 1 base and J 3 bases; bases outside gene matches: 11. Germline V gene data show CDR1 as LNHDA and CDR2 as SQIVND (reference sequence). CDR3 length: 19 amino acids. The DNA of the CDR3 is TGTGCCAGTAGTATAGGGAGGTCTAGCGGGAGGGCCTTGACAGATACGCAGTATTTT. Translation gives CASSIGRSSGRALTDTQYF. Together with reference TRBV19 and TRBJ2-3, the CDR3 gives the full variable domain: DGGITQSPKYLFRKEGQNVTLSCEQNLNHDAMYWYRQDPGQGLRLIYYSQIVNDFQKGDIAEGYSVSREKKESFPLTVTSAQKNPTAFYLCASSIGRSSGRALTDTQYFGPGTRLTVL.

V and J are TRBV7-9 and TRBJ1-1; no clear D gene. CDR1 is SEHNR and CDR2 is FQNEAQ in the germline V gene (reference sequence). The V end was cut by 5 bases, the J end by 1 base, with 14 bases between. CDR3 length: 15 residues. The chain's CDR3 is CASSSLRTGNTEAFF. The CDR3 coding sequence is TGTGCCAGCAGCAGCCTACGGACCGGGAACACTGAAGCTTTCTTT.

This clone was seen a handful of times. The chain recombines TRBV5-1 with TRBJ1-2, with D tentatively TRBD1 (5 bases). The germline V and J ends were trimmed by 4 bases and 4 bases, with 20 bases remaining between them. The CDR3 length is 16 residues. Germline V CDR1 and CDR2: SGHRS, YFSETQ. CDR3 bases: TGCGCCAGCAGCCCCTGGGGGGAGGACCCCTCCTATGGCTACACCTTC. Amino acid sequence: CASSPWGEDPSYGYTF.

V gene TRBV7-3 combines with J gene TRBJ2-1; no reliable D call. V shed 2 bases and J shed 3 bases, with 5 bases lying between them. Germline CDR1 SGHTA, CDR2 FQGTGA. This CDR3 spans 13 amino acids. DNA of the CDR3: TGTGCCAGCAGCTTAGGAATCTACAATGAGCAGTTCTTC. Translation: CASSLGIYNEQFF. The full variable domain, rest sourced from reference TRBV7-3 and TRBJ2-1, is GAGVSQTPSNKVTEKGKYVELRCDPISGHTALYWYRQSLGQGPEFLIYFQGTGAADDSGLPNDRFFAVRPEGSVSTLKIQRTERGDSAVYLCASSLGIYNEQFFGPGTRLTVL.

Points on this clone: The germline gene is not matched at one end of the junction; a read error may be the cause. The chain uses TRBV18 and TRBJ2-7, with TRBD2 matching 11 bases. The germline V gene encodes CDR1 KGHSH and CDR2 LQKENI. The CDR3 covers 14 residues. CDR3 sequence reads: CASSPPGLAGGHKF. The CDR3 DNA follows: TGTGCCAGCTCACCACCGGGTCTAGCGGGAGGCCACAAGTTC.